This TCR beta chain derives from a study of blood T cells in healthy people across ages. Overall study findings and caveats: Considered underestimates were the diversity estimates obtained from one million T cells. Long-lived donors carried more naive CD4+ cells and greater diversity than aged donors. In older individuals, TCR beta diversity per million T cells was lower, falling roughly linearly with age.

This CDR3 is built from 14 residues. V lost 3 bases, J lost 2 bases, and 11 bases lay in between. Germline V gene data show CDR1 as SGHTA and CDR2 as FQGTGA. With regard to this clonotype: The target antigen is unknown.

Primers used in a second PCR of about 7 to 12 cycles were a sample-barcoded 5' primer and a J-beta primer mix. Every individual sample yielded 2.5 million or more paired-end reads (each containing CDR3). Each CDR3 protein is one row after TCRdb ran MiXCR on the 5' RACE reads. Here the sample spans about 1.6 million distinct CDR3 sequences, 30% to 40% being singletons. Sequenced input: blood. This receptor was taken from a woman in her thirties in good health. The chain links TRBV7-3 to TRBJ2-7; D remains ambiguous. The CDR3 protein is CASSFGQTPYEQYF. CDR3 sequence (DNA): TGTGCCAGCAGCTTCGGGCAGACCCCCTACGAGCAGTACTTC. Variable domain in full (rest from reference TRBV7-3 and TRBJ2-7): GAGVSQTPSNKVTEKGKYVELRCDPISGHTALYWYRQSLGQGPEFLIYFQGTGAADDSGLPNDRFFAVRPEGSVSTLKIQRTERGDSAVYLCASSFGQTPYEQYFGPGTRLTVT.